Reported below is one TCR beta chain. The antigen remains undetermined. This sample is part of a study of PD-L1 blockade in urothelial cancer. Looking at the study overall: Chemotherapy regimens numbering 0 to 3 had been given to patients. Peripheral blood specimens exhibited a median yield of about 140,000 T cells. Regarding the study as a whole: Durable-benefit patients expanded tumor-associated blood clones more at 3 weeks.

The germline CDR1 and CDR2 sequences are SNHLY and FYNNEI. CDR3 length equals 14 residues. V lost 4 bases, J lost 6 bases, and 15 bases lay in between. Sequencing was performed with immunoSEQ multiplex PCR; in TCRdb, only in-frame clones are kept and a portion is missing. The data hold around 49,000 clones, with about four fifths observed a single time. Time point indicated: peripheral blood 6 weeks after treatment start. Enrolled patients showed locally advanced or metastatic urothelial carcinoma. V is TRBV2 and J is TRBJ1-2; a weak D match, TRBD1 (5 bases). The sample was PBMCs, taken around atezolizumab (anti-PD-L1) treatment. This clonotype was sampled from a man between 60 and 75 years old with urothelial cancer. Here the CDR3 DNA reads TGTGCCAGCAGTGCTCCCAGGGAACCGCATGGCTACACCTTC. Its translation is CASSAPREPHGYTF.